The sequence of this TCR beta chain was determined in a study of vaccination and CD4 T cells after COVID-19. Study background: Control wells got either CEFX epitopes, HIV-1 Nef peptides, or no peptide at all.

On this clonotype: The antigen remains undetermined.

The Oncomine TCR Beta short-read assay generated sequence data from the DNA of cultured CD4+ T cells. TCRdb processed the PCR reads anew with MiXCR; each CDR3 protein has one entry. Among under 20,000 distinct CDR3 sequences listed, roughly 50% were seen once. This CDR3 is built from 13 residues. Trimming pared 5 bases from V and 5 bases from J, leaving 12 bases between. Per germline, CDR1 LNHDA and CDR2 SQIVND (reference sequence). General study results and limits: Spike mono-reactivity was found in 304 of 307 vaccine-specific clones from convalescent patients.

Treatment indicated: approximately nine-day PBMC culture with coronavirus spike peptide pools or control peptides (ViraFEST assay). This receptor was obtained from a human donor with COVID-19. Sequencing used cultured CD4+ T cells from blood, obtained after SARS-CoV-2 vaccination. The V gene is TRBV19, the J gene TRBJ1-2; D uncertain. CDR3 region: CASSLTESYGYTF. For the CDR3, the DNA is TGTGCCAGTAGTCTTACAGAAAGTTATGGCTACACCTTC. Complete variable domain (other parts from reference TRBV19 and TRBJ1-2): DGGITQSPKYLFRKEGQNVTLSCEQNLNHDAMYWYRQDPGQGLRLIYYSQIVNDFQKGDIAEGYSVSREKKESFPLTVTSAQKNPTAFYLCASSLTESYGYTFGSGTRLTVV.